A single sample gave rise to the 27 T cell receptor beta chains below, sequenced in a study of T cell changes during pregnancy in multiple sclerosis. TCRdb's table, derived via immunoSEQ multiplex PCR, lists solely in-frame clones and lacks some. The profile covers about 98,000 clones, with approximately 90% appearing a single time and roughly 2.3% taken by the ten largest. The sequenced sample was peripheral blood, obtained after pregnancy. The receptors come from a female donor in good health, enrolled as a control in a pregnancy study.

V gene TRBV11-2 combines with J gene TRBJ2-5; TRBD1 matches 9 bases. Unmatched junction bases numbered 10, after V lost 6 bases and J lost 5 bases. The CDR3 loop spans 15 amino acids. Germline-derived CDR1 and CDR2 are SGHAT and FQNNGV. The CDR3 DNA is TGTGCCAGCAGTCAAGGCGGGACAGGGTCGGAGACCCAGTACTTC. Translation: CASSQGGTGSETQYF.

In its sample, this clone was seen a few times. This chain links TRBV7-2 with TRBJ1-5; no reliable D call. The CDR3 spans 14 residues. CDR1 is SGHTA, CDR2 FQGNSA, per germline. Trimming took 3 bases from V and 1 from J, leaving 7 bases between them. The CDR3 is CASSFGLSNQPQHF. The CDR3 DNA sequence: TGTGCCAGCAGCTTCGGACTAAGCAATCAGCCCCAGCATTTT.

This chain joins TRBV29-1 and TRBJ1-2; possible D gene TRBD1, 6 bases. CDR3 length: 15 residues. V was shortened by 7 bases and J by 8 bases, with 26 bases between the two germline ends. Germline values: CDR1 SQVTM, CDR2 ANQGSEA. Here the CDR3 DNA reads TGCAGCGCCTGGGGTAGCGACAGGCCAGGCGGGGGCTACACCTTC. Residues: CSAWGSDRPGGGYTF.

V usage is TRBV27 and J usage is TRBJ1-2; TRBD1 aligns across 7 bases. The CDR3 has 15 residues. Germline V gene sequence: CDR1 MNHEY, CDR2 SMNVEV (reference sequence). V was pared by 8 bases and J by 4 bases, with 13 bases of the junction left unmatched. CDR3 amino acids: CASGSGTAFSYGYTF. For the CDR3, the DNA is TGTGCCAGCGGATCCGGGACAGCGTTCTCCTATGGCTACACCTTC.

The chain links TRBV27 to TRBJ2-7, with D possibly being TRBD1 (6 bases). Trimming removed 7 bases at V and 0 bases at J, with 10 bases between. In germline, CDR1 is MNHEY, CDR2 SMNVEV (reference sequence). The CDR3 loop spans 13 amino acids. Here the CDR3 reads CASKDRSSYEQYF. CDR3 nucleotides: TGTGCCAGCAAAGACAGGAGCTCCTACGAGCAGTACTTC.

The chain combines TRBV6-1 with TRBJ2-1; D might be TRBD1 (6 bases). This CDR3 has 15 amino acids. Trimming took 2 bases from V and 7 from J, leaving 15 bases between them. Germline V gene sequence: CDR1 MNHNS, CDR2 SASEGT. This CDR3 is CASSELTGNGNEQFF. The CDR3 DNA sequence: TGTGCCAGCAGTGAACTGACAGGAAATGGGAATGAGCAGTTCTTC.

J is TRBJ2-3 and V is TRBV7-2, with D perhaps TRBD2 (7 bases). The CDR3 is 16 amino acids. From germline, CDR1 is SGHTA and CDR2 FQGNSA. Trimming removed 5 bases from V and 0 bases from J, with 15 bases in between. CDR3 loop: CASSPGGRFSTDTQYF. The CDR3 nucleotides read TGTGCCAGCAGCCCGGGGGGCAGGTTTAGCACAGATACGCAGTATTTT.

The genes are TRBV6-4 and TRBJ2-1; TRBD1 is a possible D gene (5 bases). The V end was cut by 6 bases, the J end by 8 bases, with 20 bases between. Looked up from germline, CDR1 is MRHNA and CDR2 is SNTAGT. The CDR3 is 15 residues long. The CDR3 sequence: CASSLEQDGSYEQFF. The DNA of the CDR3 is TGTGCCAGCAGCCTAGAACAGGACGGATCCTATGAGCAGTTCTTC.

This clone was found a few times. Distinct nucleotide sequences in the sample also encode this CDR3. V is TRBV5-5 and J is TRBJ2-5; D might be TRBD2 (5 bases). The length of the CDR3 is 11 residues. Trimming stripped 4 bases from V and 5 bases from J, with 6 bases between. CDR1 and CDR2 from the germline V gene are SGHKS and YYEKEE (reference sequence). The CDR3 region is CASSGGETQYF. The DNA for the CDR3 is TGTGCCAGCAGCGGCGGGGAGACCCAGTACTTC. The variable domain in full, completed from reference TRBV5-5 and TRBJ2-5, reads DAGVTQSPTHLIKTRGQQVTLRCSPISGHKSVSWYQQVLGQGPQFIFQYYEKEERGRGNFPDRFSARQFPNYSSELNVNALLLGDSALYLCASSGGETQYFGPGTRLLVL.

V is TRBV19 and J is TRBJ1-5, with TRBD1 matching 7 bases. Trimming cost V 4 bases and J 0 bases; bases outside gene matches: 9. The CDR3 runs to 17 residues. Germline V gene sequence: CDR1 LNHDA, CDR2 SQIVND (reference sequence). CDR3 protein: CASSSRDRALSNQPQHF. The CDR3 DNA reads TGTGCCAGTAGTAGTAGAGACAGGGCCCTTAGCAATCAGCCCCAGCATTTT.

This clone has just one count. The junction differs from germline at one of its ends, possibly a read error. The chain's CDR3 is CAGSWGLAGGMGEQFF. As DNA, the CDR3 is TGTGCCGGCAGCTGGGGACTAGCGGGGGGTATGGGTGAGCAGTTCTTC. The chain combines TRBV5-4 with TRBJ2-1, with 15 bases fitting TRBD2. CDR3 size: 16 residues. Germline values: CDR1 SGHNT, CDR2 YYREEE (reference sequence).

The chain uses TRBV4-1 and TRBJ2-1, with 8 bases matching TRBD2. The germline V gene has CDR1 MGHRA and CDR2 YSYEKL. This CDR3 is built from 17 residues. V was pared by 1 base and J by 0 bases, with 5 bases of the junction left unmatched. The DNA of the CDR3 is TGCGCCAGCAGCCAAGTCGAACGGGGGGGCTCCTACAATGAGCAGTTCTTC. Residues: CASSQVERGGSYNEQFF.

V gene TRBV7-2 combines with J gene TRBJ2-3, with 7 bases lining up with TRBD2. Germline V gene data show CDR1 as SGHTA and CDR2 as FQGNSA. The CDR3 covers 16 residues. The V gene end was trimmed by 2 bases and the J gene end by 3 bases; junction bases not matched to a gene: 8. The CDR3 DNA reads as TGTGCCAGCAGCTTAATCGGGGGAGGGCCAACAGATACGCAGTATTTT. Amino acid sequence: CASSLIGGGPTDTQYF.

The V call is TRBV7-6, the J call TRBJ2-7; 9 bases fit TRBD1. The CDR3 contains 15 residues. With 5 bases clipped from V and 7 bases from J, the junction kept 12 bases outside the gene matches. The germline gives CDR1 SGHVS, CDR2 FNYEAQ. The CDR3 DNA reads as TGTGCCAGCAGCGCCGGGACAGGGATTACGCTGGAGCAGTACTTC. It translates to CASSAGTGITLEQYF.

V gene TRBV5-1 combines with J gene TRBJ1-4; D call uncertain. Germline V lookup: CDR1 SGHRS, CDR2 YFSETQ. V was cut by 1 base and J by 6 bases, with 19 bases left in between. This CDR3 is 17 amino acids long. The CDR3 DNA follows: TGCGCCAGCAGCTTGTATAGCTTCTCCGACGGCGATGAAAAACTGTTTTTT. It yields the protein CASSLYSFSDGDEKLFF.

The J gene is TRBJ2-1, the V gene TRBV28; 11 bases are a match to TRBD2. The CDR3 spans 19 residues. Germline assignment: CDR1 MDHEN and CDR2 SYDVKM. Trimming cost V 3 bases and J 0 bases; bases outside gene matches: 10. The CDR3 region is CASSLSPTSGIPSYNEQFF. In nucleotides, the CDR3 is TGTGCCAGCAGTTTGTCCCCGACTAGCGGGATACCCTCCTACAATGAGCAGTTCTTC.

J is TRBJ1-2 and V is TRBV6-1; perhaps TRBD1 as D (5 bases). CDR1 and CDR2 (germline): MNHNS, SASEGT. The V gene lost 3 bases and the J gene lost 7 bases, with 15 bases spanning the gap. The CDR3 loop spans 14 amino acids. CDR3 bases: TGTGCCAGCAGTGATACGGGGGACTGGAGTGGCTACACCTTC. Translating gives CASSDTGDWSGYTF.

The chain combines TRBV16 with TRBJ2-5, with TRBD1 identical over 7 bases. Germline trimming cut 5 bases from V and 2 bases from J; bases unmatched to any gene: 2. The CDR3 runs to 13 residues. CDR1 and CDR2 from the germline V gene are KGHSY and FQNENV. In DNA, the CDR3 is TGTGCCAGCAGCAGGGACAGACAAGAGACCCAGTACTTC. Translated, it gives CASSRDRQETQYF.

The chain carries TRBV7-9 and TRBJ1-3; 11 positions agree with TRBD1. V trimming: 5 bases; J trimming: 3 bases; junction bases outside the gene matches: 3. Looked up from germline, CDR1 is SEHNR and CDR2 is FQNEAQ (reference sequence). The CDR3 spans 15 residues. The CDR3 DNA sequence: TGTGCCAGCAGCCCGGGACAGGGGGATGGAAACACCATATATTTT. This sequence encodes CASSPGQGDGNTIYF.

V gene TRBV5-4 combines with J gene TRBJ1-2; maybe TRBD1 (5 bases). V lost 0 bases and J lost 3, with 9 bases in between. CDR1 and CDR2 from the germline V gene are SGHNT and YYREEE (reference sequence). This CDR3 spans 14 amino acids. In nucleotides, the CDR3 is TGTGCCAGCAGCTTGGGGCGACAGCACTATGGCTACACCTTC. This codes for CASSLGRQHYGYTF.

The chain carries TRBV6-5 and TRBJ1-2; TRBD1 might be the D (5 bases). Germline V lookup: CDR1 MNHEY, CDR2 SVGAGI. This CDR3 comprises 14 residues. Trimming pared 6 bases from V and 5 bases from J, leaving 16 bases between. The CDR3 DNA is TGTGCCAGCAGCCCCGAAGGGGTAGGTTATGGCTACACCTTC. Its translation: CASSPEGVGYGYTF.

About this clone: Sequence at one end of the junction differs from germline and may be a read error. The chain combines TRBV11-2 with TRBJ2-1; 12 bases map to TRBD2. The CDR3 length is 17 residues. Per the germline V gene, CDR1 is SGHAT and CDR2 is FQNNGV. The CDR3 loop reads CASSSLAGGSLYNEQLF. DNA of the CDR3: TGTGCCAGCAGCTCGCTAGCGGGGGGGTCTTTATACAATGAGCAGCTCTTC.

The rearrangement links TRBV29-1 to TRBJ2-5; D is uncertain. Trimming pared 4 bases from V and 5 bases from J, leaving 5 bases between. The CDR3 totals 10 residues. CDR1 and CDR2 (germline): SQVTM, ANQGSEA. The CDR3 region has the DNA TGCAGCGTTGGCGCGGAGACCCAGTACTTC. It codes for CSVGAETQYF.

The chain carries TRBV27 and TRBJ1-2; D remains ambiguous. There are 14 residues in the CDR3. In germline, CDR1 is MNHEY, CDR2 SMNVEV (reference sequence). V dropped 0 bases and J dropped 1 base, with 6 bases sitting between them. CDR3 DNA: TGTGCCAGCAGTTTATCAGGCGGTAACTATGGCTACACCTTC. This sequence encodes CASSLSGGNYGYTF.

The chain combines TRBV6-5 with TRBJ2-7; D uncertain. From germline, CDR1 is MNHEY and CDR2 SVGAGI. V lost 6 bases and J lost 7, with 10 bases in between. There are 11 residues in the CDR3. In nucleotides, the CDR3 is TGTGCCAGCAGCCCCGTAGAGGAGCAGTACTTC. This codes for CASSPVEEQYF.

This clone was counted between two and nine times. This rearrangement joins TRBV9 to TRBJ1-3; TRBD1 matches 7 bases. Germline V CDR1 and CDR2: SGDLS, YYNGEE. The V and J ends lost 3 bases and 0 bases, in that order; junction bases with no gene match: 6. This CDR3 has 16 residues. CDR3 nucleotides: TGTGCCAGCAGCGGACAGGGTCGAAGCTCTGGAAACACCATATATTTT. The encoded protein is CASSGQGRSSGNTIYF.

The chain carries TRBV6-5 and TRBJ2-2; 13 bases map to TRBD2. Germline loops: CDR1 MNHEY, CDR2 SVGAGI. V lost 6 bases and J lost 6; bases outside the gene matches: 4. The length of the CDR3 is 15 residues. The CDR3 DNA reads TGTGCCAGCAGGCCACTAGCGGGAGGGCCCGGGGAGCTGTTTTTT. Translated: CASRPLAGGPGELFF.